This record looks at one T cell receptor beta chain sequence and its context. What it binds is unknown. This CDR3 region has 12 residues. The V end lost 2 bases, the J end lost 1 base, and 5 bases lay between the germline ends. The germline V gene has CDR1 GTSNPN and CDR2 SVGIG (reference sequence). This record comes from a study of beta chain features in type 1 diabetes. Findings and limits, study-wide: TCRB repertoires of naive, central memory and Treg cells appeared more similar among patients than among healthy donors. When Type 1 diabetes patients were examined, their TCRB CDR3s proved moderately but significantly shorter in all four CD4+ subsets.

Expressed TCRB transcripts were sequenced because the entire RNA isolate underwent reverse transcription. Sequenced by immunoSEQ multiplex PCR; TCRdb stores in-frame clones only, minus some. Of 120,000 to 150,000 clones in the sample, 13% were seen once. The specimen sequenced was central memory CD4+ T cells from blood. The receptor was isolated from a young man with type 1 diabetes. The chain links TRBV30 to TRBJ1-1; D is unclear. CDR3 DNA sequence: TGTGCCTGGAGTCCGGGGAACACTGAAGCTTTCTTT. It specifies CAWSPGNTEAFF.